The 8 T cell receptor beta chains in this list originate from one sample, sequenced in a study of blood T cell repertoires in COVID-19. Data came from immunoSEQ multiplex PCR; TCRdb stores just in-frame clones and leaves some out. The data show more than 95,000 clones, 81% seen once. Sequencing used peripheral blood. These receptors were taken from a woman aged 70-85 years with acute or convalescent COVID-19.

This chain connects TRBV25-1 to TRBJ2-2, with TRBD2 identical over 10 bases. Germline V lookup: CDR1 MGHDK, CDR2 SYGVNS. The junction had 10 bases not matched to a gene; V was cut back by 10 bases and J by 8 bases. The CDR3 is 14 residues long. CDR3 in amino acids: CATSGASGRGELFF. CDR3 DNA sequence: TGTGCCACCTCGGGGGCTAGCGGGAGAGGGGAGCTGTTTTTT.

This sequence joins TRBV23-1 and TRBJ2-2; 8 bases line up with TRBD1. TRBV23-1 carries the ORF label, with uncertain function. V was clipped by 3 bases and J by 1 base; unmatched bases: 4. CDR3 size: 16 residues. The chain's CDR3 is CASSHTGTGNTGELFF. The CDR3 region has the DNA TGCGCCAGCAGTCACACCGGGACAGGGAACACCGGGGAGCTGTTTTTT.

This clone was counted a few times. The chain couples TRBV6-6 to TRBJ1-2; TRBD1 matches 10 bases. CDR3 size: 18 residues. The germline V gene has CDR1 MNHNY and CDR2 SVGAGI (reference sequence). The V gene end was trimmed by 5 bases and the J gene end by 8 bases; junction bases not matched to a gene: 20. The CDR3 region has the DNA TGTGCCAGCAGTCCGAATACGGGACAGGGGCTTGGGTCTAAGGGCTACACCTTC. Protein product: CASSPNTGQGLGSKGYTF.

The CDR3 protein is CASSQVSAGESNTGELFF. As DNA, the CDR3 is TGTGCCAGCAGCCAAGTTTCGGCGGGAGAGAGCAACACCGGGGAGCTGTTTTTT. This chain links TRBV14 with TRBJ2-2; 7 bases agree with TRBD2. Looked up from germline, CDR1 is SGHDN and CDR2 is FVKESK. V gave up 1 base and J gave up 2 bases; unmatched junction bases: 10. The CDR3 runs to 18 residues.

This rearrangement joins TRBV28 to TRBJ2-5; D might be TRBD2 (6 bases). The CDR3 spans 17 residues. V dropped 3 bases and J dropped 7 bases, with 24 bases sitting between them. Germline loops: CDR1 MDHEN, CDR2 SYDVKM. CDR3 loop: CASSFQRAASGGGTQYF. CDR3 coding DNA: TGTGCCAGCAGTTTCCAGCGGGCGGCCTCAGGTGGTGGGACCCAGTACTTC.

This rearrangement joins TRBV2 to TRBJ2-7; maybe TRBD2 (6 bases). The germline CDR1 and CDR2 sequences are SNHLY and FYNNEI. The ends were cut back, 1 base at V and 3 bases at J, with 10 bases in the middle. The CDR3 loop spans 14 amino acids. CDR3 sequence (DNA): TGTGCCAGCAGTGAAGGGGTGGAGGGCTACGAGCAGTACTTC. This gives the protein CASSEGVEGYEQYF. The entire variable domain, with the rest obtained from reference TRBV2 and TRBJ2-7, is as follows: EPEVTQTPSHQVTQMGQEVILRCVPISNHLYFYWYRQILGQKVEFLVSFYNNEISEKSEIFDDQFSVERPDGSNFTLKIRSTKLEDSAMYFCASSEGVEGYEQYFGPGTRLTVT.

This chain links TRBV12-3 or TRBV12-4 with TRBJ2-1; unclear D gene. This CDR3 comprises 12 residues. V was pared by 5 bases and J by 9 bases, with 11 bases between. The chain's CDR3 is CASSLAVAEQFF. Written as DNA, the CDR3 is TGTGCCAGCAGTCTCGCGGTAGCTGAGCAGTTCTTC.

The chain employs TRBV25-1 and TRBJ2-2; possibly TRBD2 for D (5 bases). Trimming took off 4 bases at V and 6 bases at J, with 9 bases between the two ends. CDR3 length: 13 amino acids. Per germline, CDR1 MGHDK and CDR2 SYGVNS. The CDR3 nucleotides are TGTGCCAGCAGTGGAGGGATCCCCGGGGAGCTGTTTTTT. As protein: CASSGGIPGELFF.